This T cell receptor beta chain was sequenced for a study of human T cells and chemical hapten exposure. The CDR3 is 15 residues long. The V gene's germline CDR1 is SGHRS and CDR2 YFSETQ. Trimming removed 0 bases from V and 2 bases from J, with 10 bases in between. In its sample, this clonotype was seen a few times. Unfractionated whole blood served as the source for total RNA extraction. Each CDR3 protein gets one entry after TCRdb re-called the 5' RACE reads with MiXCR. The data show tens of thousands of distinct CDR3 sequences, roughly 8.4% seen once. The origin of this receptor is a male donor in good health. The V gene is TRBV5-1, the J gene TRBJ2-3; the D gene is possibly TRBD1 (5 bases). This CDR3 reads CASSLGQGDTDTQYF. The CDR3 DNA reads as TGCGCCAGCAGCTTGGGGCAGGGCGACACAGATACGCAGTATTTT.